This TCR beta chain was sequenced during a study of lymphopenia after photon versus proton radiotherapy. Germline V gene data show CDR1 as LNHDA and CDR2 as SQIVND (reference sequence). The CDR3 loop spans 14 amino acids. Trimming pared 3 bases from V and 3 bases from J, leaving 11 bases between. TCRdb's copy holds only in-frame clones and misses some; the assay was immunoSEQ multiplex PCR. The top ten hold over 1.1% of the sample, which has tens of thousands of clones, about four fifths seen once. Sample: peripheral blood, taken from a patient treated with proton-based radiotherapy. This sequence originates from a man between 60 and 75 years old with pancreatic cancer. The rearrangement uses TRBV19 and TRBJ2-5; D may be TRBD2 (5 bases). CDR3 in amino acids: CASSMRATKETQYF. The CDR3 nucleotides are TGTGCCAGTAGTATGCGGGCGACAAAAGAGACCCAGTACTTC. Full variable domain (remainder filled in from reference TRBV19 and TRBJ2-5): DGGITQSPKYLFRKEGQNVTLSCEQNLNHDAMYWYRQDPGQGLRLIYYSQIVNDFQKGDIAEGYSVSREKKESFPLTVTSAQKNPTAFYLCASSMRATKETQYFGPGTRLLVL.